This T cell receptor (beta chain) was documented in a study of T cells of healthy individuals. This clonotype was counted at least ten times. Using its own MiXCR run on the 5' RACE reads, TCRdb lists one record per CDR3 protein. The data hold 95,000 to 100,000 distinct CDR3 sequences, with 15% to 20% observed a single time. This TCR was sampled from a human donor in good health.

For the CDR3, the DNA is TGCAGCGGACTAGCGGGAGAAGAGACCCAGTACTTC. Translation: CSGLAGEETQYF. The chain joins TRBV29-1 to TRBJ2-5; 12 bases are a match to TRBD2. Germline CDR1 SQVTM, CDR2 ANQGSEA. The V and J ends lost 7 bases and 3 bases, in that order; junction bases with no gene match: 0. The CDR3 is made up of 12 amino acids. Using reference TRBV29-1 and TRBJ2-5 for the parts outside the CDR3, the full variable domain is SAVISQKPSRDICQRGTSLTIQCQVDSQVTMMFWYRQQPGQSLTLIATANQGSEATYESGFVIDKFPISRPNLTFSTLTVSNMSPEDSSIYLCSGLAGEETQYFGPGTRLLVL.